Each of the 17 T cell receptor beta chains below was sequenced from the same sample in a study of T cell responses to AZD1222 COVID-19 vaccine. The assay was immunoSEQ multiplex PCR, and TCRdb's table has in-frame clones only and misses some. The sample records about 110,000 clones, 90% being singletons. Sequencing was performed on peripheral blood, taken on day 0 of AZD1222 vaccination. The source is an adult in good health.

The rearrangement links TRBV5-1 to TRBJ2-3, with D unclear. Germline V gene data show CDR1 as SGHRS and CDR2 as YFSETQ. This CDR3 has 16 amino acids. Trimming left V 3 bases short and J 0 bases short, with 14 bases between. CDR3 coding DNA: TGCGCCAGCAGCTGGGCTTCTCCCATTAGCACAGATACGCAGTATTTT. Its protein is CASSWASPISTDTQYF.

There are a few counts of this clone. The chain is built from TRBV11-2 and TRBJ2-1, with TRBD2 matching over 8 bases. J gave up 6 bases and V 1 base, and 14 bases lay outside the gene matches. The CDR3 is 18 amino acids. Per germline, CDR1 SGHAT and CDR2 FQNNGV. This CDR3 is CASSLGIMIGTRANEQFF. The CDR3 region has the DNA TGTGCCAGCAGCTTAGGGATAATGATTGGGACTAGAGCCAATGAGCAGTTCTTC.

V gene TRBV18 combines with J gene TRBJ2-7; TRBD1 agrees at 9 bases. This CDR3 comprises 15 residues. Trimming removed 2 bases from V and 4 bases from J; junction bases left unmatched: 6. Germline V CDR1 and CDR2: KGHSH, LQKENI. The CDR3 coding sequence is TGTGCCAGCTCACCAAGGACAGGGGAAATGTACGAGCAGTACTTC. Translation gives CASSPRTGEMYEQYF.

V gene TRBV15 combines with J gene TRBJ1-3; possible D gene TRBD1, 5 bases. CDR1 and CDR2 (germline): LNHNV, YYDKDF (reference sequence). The V end was cut by 5 bases, the J end by 8 bases, with 13 bases between. The CDR3 runs to 13 residues. The CDR3 region has the DNA TGTGCCACCAGCCTGCGGGGGGTAGACACCATATATTTT. Translation: CATSLRGVDTIYF.

The genes are TRBV9 and TRBJ2-7, with 9 nucleotides matching TRBD1. V shed 4 bases and J 3 bases; nucleotides not matched to a gene: 5. This CDR3 is built from 14 residues. Germline CDR1 and CDR2: SGDLS and YYNGEE. The CDR3 protein is CASSPPGQGYEQYF. CDR3 bases: TGTGCCAGCAGCCCCCCGGGACAGGGCTACGAGCAGTACTTC.

The chain combines TRBV5-1 with TRBJ1-2; no firm D call. The CDR3 totals 17 residues. Germline V CDR1 and CDR2: SGHRS, YFSETQ. Deletions cut 3 bases from V and 8 bases from J, with 26 bases between. The CDR3 loop reads CASSSPSPEGAGEGYTF. Written as DNA, the CDR3 is TGCGCCAGCAGCTCCCCGAGCCCGGAAGGAGCTGGTGAGGGCTACACCTTC.

This chain uses TRBV15 with TRBJ2-1; D uncertain. The V and J ends lost 2 bases and 9 bases respectively, with 14 bases between them. This CDR3 region has 14 residues. Germline V gives CDR1 LNHNV, CDR2 YYDKDF (reference sequence). The CDR3 DNA is TGTGCCACCAGCAGATCCACCCGGCTAGGTGAGCAGTTCTTC. This encodes CATSRSTRLGEQFF.

The chain has TRBV5-8 and TRBJ1-2, with D possibly matching TRBD1 (5 bases). The CDR3 sequence is 15 residues long. Per the germline V gene, CDR1 is SGHTS and CDR2 is YDEGEE. Trimming stripped 1 base from V and 4 bases from J, with 14 bases between. CDR3 region: CASSLTVTVGYGYTF. CDR3 sequence (DNA): TGTGCCAGCAGCTTGACGGTGACAGTCGGCTATGGCTACACCTTC.

The rearrangement uses TRBV5-5 and TRBJ2-7, with TRBD2 matching 10 bases. This CDR3 has 14 residues. Germline V CDR1 and CDR2: SGHKS, YYEKEE (reference sequence). V trimming: 4 bases; J trimming: 5 bases; junction bases outside the gene matches: 6. The CDR3 DNA reads as TGTGCCAGCAGCATACTAGCGGGAAACAACGAGCAGTACTTC. This codes for CASSILAGNNEQYF.

The chain carries TRBV29-1 and TRBJ2-7; D may match TRBD1 or TRBD2 (7 bases each). V dropped 6 bases and J dropped 2 bases, with 17 bases sitting between them. CDR1 SQVTM and CDR2 ANQGSEA come from the germline V gene. CDR3 length equals 14 residues. CDR3 bases: TGCAGCGTAATGGGGGGGACAGCCACCTACGAGCAGTACTTC. Residues: CSVMGGTATYEQYF.

This chain links TRBV2 with TRBJ1-6, with 11 bases aligning to TRBD1. The J segment lost 5 bases and the V segment lost 6 bases, leaving 6 bases of the junction unmatched. CDR3 size: 16 residues. The germline CDR1 and CDR2 sequences are SNHLY and FYNNEI. CDR3 sequence (DNA): TGTGCCAGCAGCTGGACAGGGGGCGGGAATAATTCACCCCTCCACTTT. Translated, it gives CASSWTGGGNNSPLHF.

The chain uses TRBV5-4 and TRBJ1-3; D is perhaps TRBD1 (5 bases). The CDR3 runs to 15 residues. The germline gives CDR1 SGHNT, CDR2 YYREEE (reference sequence). Between the trimmed V and J ends, which lost 0 bases and 3 bases, there was a span of 10 bases. The DNA for the CDR3 is TGTGCCAGCAGCTTGGGGGGGACCTTTGGAAACACCATATATTTT. Translated, it gives CASSLGGTFGNTIYF.

The chain's CDR3 is CASSLAVQETQYF. In DNA, the CDR3 is TGCGCCAGCAGCTTGGCAGTCCAAGAGACCCAGTACTTC. The rearrangement links TRBV5-1 to TRBJ2-5, with D uncertain. The CDR3 consists of 13 residues. CDR1 and CDR2 from the germline V gene are SGHRS and YFSETQ. V lost 0 bases, J lost 1 base, and 4 bases lay in between.

Points on this clone: In the same sample, other DNA sequences code for this CDR3. The rearrangement joins TRBV5-1 to TRBJ1-3; D ambiguous. V was shortened by 0 bases and J by 2 bases, with 6 bases between the two germline ends. The CDR3 totals 14 residues. CDR1 and CDR2 from the germline V gene are SGHRS and YFSETQ. The CDR3 sequence is CASSLDGTGNTIYF. CDR3 sequence (DNA): TGCGCCAGCAGCTTGGATGGGACTGGAAACACCATATATTTT.

This clone has more than one count but fewer than ten. The CDR3 loop reads CSVEASGSPYEQYF. CDR3 in DNA: TGCAGCGTTGAAGCTAGCGGGAGTCCATACGAGCAGTACTTC. The rearrangement uses TRBV29-1 and TRBJ2-7; 10 bases fit TRBD2. Germline lookup yields CDR1 SQVTM and CDR2 ANQGSEA. J was trimmed by 4 bases and V by 1 base; bases with no gene match: 4. This CDR3 contains 14 residues.

The chain links TRBV3-1 (or the pseudogene TRBV3-2) to TRBJ2-7; D unclear. The CDR3 runs to 12 residues. V dropped 1 base and J dropped 6 bases, with 7 bases sitting between them. Germline V gives CDR1 LGHDT, CDR2 YNNKEL (reference sequence). CDR3 nucleotide sequence: TGTGCCAGCAGCCAAGCTTGGGCCGAGCAGTACTTC. Protein product: CASSQAWAEQYF.

V and J are TRBV4-1 and TRBJ1-2; 10 bases line up with TRBD1. The germline CDR1 and CDR2 sequences are MGHRA and YSYEKL. V dropped 2 bases and J dropped 4; count of bases not matched to a gene: 7. This CDR3 contains 16 residues. The CDR3 DNA reads as TGCGCCAGCAGCCAAACCCGGACAGGGGGTCTCTATGGCTACACCTTC. Translated: CASSQTRTGGLYGYTF.